The clone carrying this T cell receptor (beta chain) turned up a few times. Other nucleotide sequences from this sample produce the same CDR3. The investigators reverse transcribed all of the isolated RNA, so they sequenced expressed TCRB transcripts. The method was immunoSEQ multiplex PCR; TCRdb's version includes in-frame clones alone and lacks a portion of them. Of 300,000 to 450,000 clones in the sample, around 12% were seen once. Germline-derived CDR1 and CDR2 are SNHLY and FYNNEI. The CDR3 consists of 10 residues. V was trimmed by 6 bases and J by 4 bases, leaving 4 bases between them. The data were obtained in a study of beta chain features in type 1 diabetes.

This chain links TRBV2 with TRBJ2-7; no clear D gene. The source material was naive CD4+ T cells from blood. The sequence came from a man aged 18 to 30 in good health. The CDR3 bases are TGTGCCAGCAGCCGGTACGAGCAGTACTTC. The encoded protein is CASSRYEQYF.